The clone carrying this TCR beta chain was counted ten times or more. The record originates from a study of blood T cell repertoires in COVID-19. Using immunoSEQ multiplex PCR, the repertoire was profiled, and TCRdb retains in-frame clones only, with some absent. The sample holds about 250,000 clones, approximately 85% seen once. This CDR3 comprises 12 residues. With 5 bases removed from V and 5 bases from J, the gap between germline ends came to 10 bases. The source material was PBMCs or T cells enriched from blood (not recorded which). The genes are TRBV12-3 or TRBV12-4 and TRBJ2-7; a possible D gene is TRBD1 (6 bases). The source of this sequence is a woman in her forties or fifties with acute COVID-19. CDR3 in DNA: TGTGCCAGCAGTCTACAGGGCCACGAGCAGTACTTC. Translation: CASSLQGHEQYF.